This T cell receptor beta chain was identified during a study of a mutant IDH1 vaccine in newly diagnosed glioma. Study details: Sex distribution of treated patients was approximately 60% male and about 38% female; mean age was about 41 years.

Time point defined: week 23, last vaccination. Vaccinated patients received 300 ug of mutant IDH1 20-mer peptide per dose, with topical imiquimod. For this clone: Its target is unknown.

Assay: immunoSEQ multiplex PCR; the TCRdb copy retains only in-frame clones and omits some. Here the sample spans around 40,000 clones, about four fifths being singletons. There are 15 residues in the CDR3. Per germline, CDR1 SGHRS and CDR2 YFSETQ. After removal of 4 bases from V and 5 bases from J, the junction contained 5 bases not matched to a gene. This chain joins TRBV5-1 and TRBJ2-2; 10 bases map to TRBD1. The sequences come from PBMCs, collected from a glioma patient whose treatment included an IDH1 peptide vaccine. This TCR derives from a young woman with glioma. Some clones in this sample may be carry-over from other donors' samples. CDR3 sequence: CASSPGQGLTGELFF. CDR3 sequence (DNA): TGCGCCAGCAGCCCGGGACAGGGGTTAACCGGGGAGCTGTTTTTT.